This TCR beta chain was documented in a study of OX40 agonist ivuxolimab in advanced cancers. CDR1 LNHNV and CDR2 YYDKDF come from the germline V gene (reference sequence). The trim removed 1 base at V and 2 bases at J, leaving 4 bases unmatched. CDR3 length: 15 residues. Assay: immunoSEQ multiplex PCR; the TCRdb copy retains only in-frame clones and omits some. Among about 19,000 clones, around 91% were seen once, and the ten largest hold around 49%. The rearrangement links TRBV15 to TRBJ2-7; TRBD2 matches at 8 bases. Sequenced here: CD4+ or CD8+ T cells sorted from blood, sampled in a trial of the OX40 agonist ivuxolimab. This TCR was recovered from an adult with an advanced solid tumor such as melanoma, head and neck, liver or kidney cancer. The CDR3 nucleotides are TGTGCCACCAGCAGAGTAGCGGGAAAAGCCTACGAGCAGTACTTC. This encodes CATSRVAGKAYEQYF.